Shown below are 8 T cell receptor beta chains from a single sample sequenced in a study of blood T cell repertoires in COVID-19. Measured with immunoSEQ multiplex PCR; TCRdb has only the in-frame clones, and not every one. The sample includes about 220,000 clones, approximately 91% of them seen just once. The source material was peripheral blood. These receptors originate from a middle-aged man with acute or convalescent COVID-19.

The chain combines TRBV6-2 or TRBV6-3 with TRBJ2-2; 7 bases are a match to TRBD1. The CDR3 loop spans 16 amino acids. Germline CDR1 MNHEY, CDR2 SVGEGT. J gave up 3 bases and V 0 bases, and 4 bases lay outside the gene matches. CDR3 loop: CASSYSAGGDTGELFF. In DNA form, the CDR3 reads TGTGCCAGCAGTTACTCGGCAGGGGGAGACACCGGGGAGCTGTTTTTT.

The V call is TRBV28, the J call TRBJ2-3; D remains unclear. Trimming shortened V by 8 bases and J by 4 bases, and 7 bases separated the two germline ends. CDR3 length equals 11 residues. The germline V gene encodes CDR1 MDHEN and CDR2 SYDVKM. The CDR3 DNA reads TGTGCCAGCTCCACGGCAGATACGCAGTATTTT. It translates to CASSTADTQYF.

This clone was recorded a few times. J is TRBJ2-5 and V is TRBV30; 14 bases line up with TRBD2. This CDR3 comprises 16 residues. The germline CDR1 and CDR2 sequences are GTSNPN and SVGIG (reference sequence). The trim removed 1 base at V and 4 bases at J, leaving 5 bases unmatched. The CDR3 region has the DNA TGTGCCTGGAGTGATGGACTAGCGGGGGGTCCAGAGACCCAGTACTTC. It translates to CAWSDGLAGGPETQYF.

This chain links TRBV6-4 with TRBJ2-1; the match to TRBD2 covers 8 bases. J lost 4 bases, V lost 0 bases, and 5 bases had no gene match. CDR3 length: 16 residues. Germline V lookup: CDR1 MRHNA, CDR2 SNTAGT. The CDR3 coding sequence is TGTGCCAGCAGTGACTCGTCCGGGAGGGGGTACAATGAGCAGTTCTTC. It codes for CASSDSSGRGYNEQFF.

The V call is TRBV2, the J call TRBJ2-7; tentatively, D is TRBD2 (6 bases). Germline loops: CDR1 SNHLY, CDR2 FYNNEI. Deletions cut 8 bases from V and 6 bases from J, with 8 bases between. The CDR3 extends over 10 amino acids. The CDR3 spells CASRSGEQYF. The CDR3 nucleotides are TGTGCCAGCCGTAGCGGCGAGCAGTACTTC.

This clone was observed a handful of times. This chain links TRBV10-1 with TRBJ1-6, with TRBD1 matching 11 bases. CDR1 is WNHNN and CDR2 is SYGVQD in the germline V gene (reference sequence). Unmatched junction bases numbered 1, after V lost 5 bases and J lost 7 bases. The CDR3 runs 14 residues. CDR3 protein: CASSWDRGNSPLHF. Written as DNA, the CDR3 is TGCGCCAGCAGTTGGGACAGGGGGAATTCACCCCTCCACTTT.

The chain couples TRBV2 to TRBJ2-5, with 10 bases fitting TRBD1. Germline trimming cut 3 bases from V and 4 bases from J; bases unmatched to any gene: 5. The CDR3 has 15 amino acids. The germline V gene has CDR1 SNHLY and CDR2 FYNNEI. CDR3 nucleotides: TGTGCCAGCAGTGACCTCGGGACAGGGGTAGAGACCCAGTACTTC. Its translation: CASSDLGTGVETQYF.

The gene calls are TRBV5-6 and TRBJ1-4; 8 nucleotides line up with TRBD1. The CDR3 covers 14 residues. Germline trimming cut 4 bases from V and 6 bases from J; bases unmatched to any gene: 5. Germline lookup yields CDR1 SGHDT and CDR2 YYEEEE. The CDR3 nucleotides are TGTGCCAGCAGCCTGGGACAGGTCCATGAAAAACTGTTTTTT. Amino acid sequence: CASSLGQVHEKLFF.